Included here is one T cell receptor (beta chain) sequence, with context. Its cognate antigen is unknown. This record comes from a study of vaccination effects on CD4 cells after COVID-19. Study-wide points: No early post-infection timepoints were available in the study, which also included few convalescent patients.

Antigen-specific CD4+ T cells expanded by the ViraFEST assay with viral peptide pools were then sequenced. It was after 10 days of culture that CD4+ T cells were isolated. Two-dose BNT162b2 or mRNA-1273 vaccination was given to participants. The assay was immunoSEQ multiplex PCR, and TCRdb's table has in-frame clones only and misses some. The sample records tens of thousands of clones, around 69% being singletons. The CDR3 is 12 amino acids. Germline loops: CDR1 GTSNPN, CDR2 SVGIG (reference sequence). The ends were cut back, 8 bases at V and 4 bases at J, with 14 bases in the middle. This TCR derives from a human donor who received a COVID-19 vaccine. The chain employs TRBV30 and TRBJ1-2; D is possibly TRBD1 (5 bases). The source material was CD4+ T cells from PBMCs cultured with HCoV-229E spike peptides, sampled after COVID-19 vaccination. The CDR3 DNA reads as TGTGCCCGGCAGGGAGTGGGCTATGGCTACACCTTC. This codes for CARQGVGYGYTF.